This is a list of T cell receptor beta chains from one sample in a study of blood T cell repertoires in COVID-19. Profiling relied on immunoSEQ multiplex PCR, and the TCRdb table lists in-frame clones only, not all of them. This table has more than 90,000 clones, roughly 85% appearing once. Sequenced sample: peripheral blood. All receptors derive from a man in his forties or fifties with acute or convalescent COVID-19. The CDR3 runs from the conserved cysteine through the conserved F or W. A D gene is named only where the DNA matches it firmly. A clone size is listed for some rows: how often the clone was seen (once, few, many), or a class if it is expanded.

j_call,d_call,v_call,clone_size,cdr3_length,cdr3_aa,cdr3_nt
TRBJ2-3,.,TRBV7-2,.,17,CASSLKGPSVSTDTQYF,TGTGCCAGCAGCTTAAAGGGGCCTAGCGTTAGCACAGATACGCAGTATTTT
TRBJ2-3,.,TRBV18,.,14,CASSPASSGDTQYF,TGTGCCAGCTCACCGGCCAGCTCGGGAGATACGCAGTATTTT
TRBJ1-1,.,TRBV6-5,.,11,CASSYNREAFF,TGTGCCAGCAGTTACAACAGGGAAGCTTTCTTT
TRBJ1-1,.,TRBV5-1,.,16,CASSLAGAQGGTEAFF,TGCGCCAGCAGCTTGGCCGGGGCACAGGGTGGGACTGAAGCTTTCTTT
TRBJ1-1,TRBD1,TRBV19,.,16,CASSPRDSRPNTEAFF,TGTGCCAGTAGTCCCCGGGACAGCCGGCCGAACACTGAAGCTTTCTTT
TRBJ1-6,.,TRBV18,once,17,CASSPRRAGGYNSPLHF,TGTGCCAGCTCACCTAGGCGGGCGGGTGGATATAATTCACCCCTCCACTTT
TRBJ1-2,.,TRBV18,.,14,CASSPGQENYGYTF,TGTGCCAGCTCACCGGGGCAGGAAAACTATGGCTACACCTTC
TRBJ1-6,.,TRBV18,once,16,CASSPSSGMVNSPLHF,TGTGCCAGCTCACCTTCTTCAGGGATGGTGAATTCACCCCTCCACTTT
TRBJ2-7,.,TRBV7-2,.,15,CASSSGRQGPYEQYF,TGTGCCAGCAGCTCGGGCAGGCAGGGCCCCTACGAGCAGTACTTC
TRBJ1-6,TRBD1,TRBV7-2,.,14,CASSAGQGAHPLHF,TGTGCCAGCAGCGCCGGACAGGGGGCGCACCCCCTCCACTTT
TRBJ2-3,TRBD1,TRBV7-3,.,14,CASSLGTGGDTQYF,TGTGCCAGCAGCTTGGGGACAGGGGGAGATACGCAGTATTTT
TRBJ1-1,TRBD1,TRBV27,.,15,CASSLRGRGLSEAFF,TGTGCCAGCAGTTTAAGGGGCAGGGGGCTGTCTGAAGCTTTCTTT
TRBJ1-2,TRBD1,TRBV5-5,.,15,CASSALQGKGYGYTF,TGTGCCAGCAGCGCCTTACAGGGGAAGGGGTATGGCTACACCTTC
TRBJ1-1,.,TRBV12-3/TRBV12-4,.,13,CASSFRENTEAFF,TGTGCCAGCAGTTTCCGGGAGAACACTGAAGCTTTCTTT
TRBJ2-2,.,TRBV6-5,once,15,CASSLHRDSSGELFF,TGTGCCAGCAGCCTGCACCGGGACTCCTCCGGGGAGCTGTTTTTT
TRBJ1-5,.,TRBV3-1/TRBV3-2,few,13,CASSGRGGQPQHF,TGTGCCAGCAGCGGCAGGGGCGGCCAGCCCCAGCATTTT
TRBJ2-2,.,TRBV19,.,15,CASSTTGINTGELFF,TGTGCCAGTAGTACGACCGGGATTAACACCGGGGAGCTGTTTTTT
TRBJ2-4,.,TRBV4-1,.,20,CASSQGVLRASSTAKNIQYF,TGCGCCAGCAGCCAAGGTGTGTTGCGGGCATCCTCTACTGCCAAAAACATTCAGTACTTC
TRBJ1-1,.,TRBV29-1,.,11,CSVEPGAEAFF,TGCAGCGTTGAACCGGGGGCTGAAGCTTTCTTT
TRBJ1-5,.,TRBV7-2,.,14,CASSAGISNQPQHF,TGTGCCAGCAGCGCGGGGATTAGCAATCAGCCCCAGCATTTT
TRBJ2-3,.,TRBV5-1,once,17,CASSLLSRWASTDTQYF,TGCGCCAGCAGCCTACTTTCCCGTTGGGCGAGTACAGATACGCAGTATTTT
TRBJ2-1,.,TRBV19,.,15,CASSMARLTYNEQFF,TGTGCCAGTAGTATGGCCAGGCTCACCTACAATGAGCAGTTCTTC
TRBJ2-1,TRBD1,TRBV6-6,.,15,CASTRGQGAGNEQFF,TGTGCCAGCACCCGGGGACAGGGGGCGGGGAATGAGCAGTTCTTC
TRBJ1-2,TRBD1,TRBV6-5,.,14,CASSYQTGASGYTF,TGTGCCAGCAGTTATCAAACAGGGGCTTCTGGCTACACCTTC
TRBJ2-1,.,TRBV12-3/TRBV12-4,.,13,CASSLDTYNEQFF,TGTGCCAGCAGTTTAGACACCTACAATGAGCAGTTCTTC
TRBJ1-6,.,TRBV4-2,.,14,CASSQGGGDSPLHF,TGTGCCAGCAGCCAAGGAGGGGGGGATTCACCCCTCCACTTT
TRBJ2-2,TRBD1,TRBV4-2,.,17,CASSQEAQGVNTGELFF,TGTGCCAGCAGCCAAGAAGCCCAGGGGGTAAACACCGGGGAGCTGTTTTTT
TRBJ1-2,.,TRBV27,.,14,CASSPKGHGYGYTF,TGTGCCAGCAGTCCGAAGGGGCATGGCTATGGCTACACCTTC
TRBJ2-3,TRBD2,TRBV4-3,.,16,CASSHTLAGGLNTQYF,TGCGCCAGCAGCCACACCCTAGCGGGGGGGCTGAATACGCAGTATTTT
TRBJ2-1,.,TRBV19,few,16,CASSIVGSGRYNEQFF,TGTGCCAGTAGTATAGTCGGGAGCGGCCGTTACAATGAGCAGTTCTTC
TRBJ2-2,.,TRBV18,.,14,CASSETTNTGELFF,TGTGCCAGCTCTGAGACAACGAACACCGGGGAGCTGTTTTTT
TRBJ2-5,TRBD1,TRBV7-9,.,15,CASSVPRTGLETQYF,TGTGCCAGCAGCGTCCCCCGGACAGGGTTGGAGACCCAGTACTTC
TRBJ1-6,.,TRBV28,.,15,CASSLGGGYNSPLHF,TGTGCCAGCAGTTTGGGGGGGGGCTATAATTCACCCCTCCACTTT
TRBJ2-7,TRBD1,TRBV7-6,.,18,CASSLAVGWDRGAYEQYF,TGTGCCAGCAGCTTAGCAGTGGGTTGGGACAGGGGTGCCTACGAGCAGTACTTC
TRBJ2-3,TRBD2,TRBV19,.,16,CASSDLAGDPTDTQYF,TGTGCCAGTAGTGACCTAGCGGGGGACCCCACAGATACGCAGTATTTT
TRBJ2-3,.,TRBV7-9,.,14,CASNIQGKGDTQYF,TGTGCCAGCAACATCCAGGGGAAAGGAGATACGCAGTATTTT
TRBJ1-2,TRBD1,TRBV19,.,15,CASSIEGQGHYGYTF,TGTGCCAGTAGTATAGAGGGACAGGGACACTATGGCTACACCTTC